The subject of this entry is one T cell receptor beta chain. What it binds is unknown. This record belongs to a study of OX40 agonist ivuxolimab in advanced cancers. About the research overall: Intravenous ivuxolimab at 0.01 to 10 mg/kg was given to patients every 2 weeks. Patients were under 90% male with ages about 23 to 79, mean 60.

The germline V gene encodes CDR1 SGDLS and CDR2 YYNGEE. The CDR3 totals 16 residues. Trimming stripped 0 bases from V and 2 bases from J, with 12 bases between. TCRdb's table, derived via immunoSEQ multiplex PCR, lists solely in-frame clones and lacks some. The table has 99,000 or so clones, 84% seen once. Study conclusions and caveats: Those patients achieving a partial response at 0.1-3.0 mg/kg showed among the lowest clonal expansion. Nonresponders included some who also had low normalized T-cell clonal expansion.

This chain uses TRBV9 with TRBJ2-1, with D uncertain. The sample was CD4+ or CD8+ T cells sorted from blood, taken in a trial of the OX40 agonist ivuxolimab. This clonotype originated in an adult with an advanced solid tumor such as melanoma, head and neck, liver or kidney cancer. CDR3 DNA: TGTGCCAGCAGCGTAGGTGCCAGCAACGCCTACAATGAGCAGTTCTTC. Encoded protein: CASSVGASNAYNEQFF.